This TCR beta chain appears in the sequencing data of a study of identical twins. Everyone who donated was a healthy Caucasian. Concerning this clonotype itself: The antigen remains undetermined.

Findings and caveats of the study: Invariant populations such as MAIT and iNKT cells could partly muddle zero-insertion analyses. Fewer insertions marked abundant cord blood beta clonotypes; young adult naive trended weakly, memory not at all.

Unique molecular identifiers were in the cDNA, with template-switch universal primer binding. TCRdb reanalysed the 5' RACE reads using MiXCR and keeps one entry per CDR3 protein. The sample shows about 530,000 distinct CDR3 sequences, about a fifth of them seen only once. The data also belong to a second study, concerning yellow fever vaccine responses in identical twins.

This clonotype was sampled from a woman aged 18-35 years in good health. The source material was CD4+ T cells sorted from blood.

Written as DNA, the CDR3 is TGTGCCAGCAGAGCCACAGGGTGGACTGAAGCTTTCTTT. It is translated as CASRATGWTEAFF. The rearrangement joins TRBV12-3 or TRBV12-4 to TRBJ1-1; perhaps TRBD1 as D (6 bases). V lost 6 bases and J 5 bases, leaving 13 bases between the germline ends. The CDR3 has 13 amino acids.